Below, 31 T cell receptor beta chains from the same sample are listed, as sequenced in a study of blood T cell repertoires in COVID-19. Clones were sequenced by immunoSEQ multiplex PCR, and TCRdb holds only the in-frame ones, with some missing. Among tens of thousands of clones listed, 83% were seen once. Sequenced sample: peripheral blood. These receptor sequences come from a human donor in a cohort sampled during active COVID-19.

This chain connects TRBV5-1 to TRBJ1-5; 7 bases are shared with TRBD1. The CDR3 contains 14 residues. With 2 bases clipped from V and 5 bases from J, the junction kept 4 bases outside the gene matches. Germline CDR1 is SGHRS and CDR2 is YFSETQ. The CDR3 DNA reads TGCGCCAGCAGCTTAGATCAGGGGGATCAGCCCCAGCATTTT. Translation: CASSLDQGDQPQHF.

The J gene is TRBJ2-1, the V gene TRBV23-1; D might be TRBD2 (6 bases). TRBV23-1 is filed as an ORF, its function uncertain. The CDR3 runs to 14 residues. The V end lost 4 bases, the J end lost 4 bases, and 11 bases lay between the germline ends. CDR3 nucleotides: TGCGCCAGCAGTCGGGTTAGCGGTTACAATGAGCAGTTCTTC. Protein product: CASSRVSGYNEQFF.

V usage is TRBV4-1 and J usage is TRBJ1-2, with D maybe TRBD1 (5 bases). Germline V CDR1 and CDR2: MGHRA, YSYEKL. The V gene lost 1 base and the J gene lost 7 bases, with 13 bases spanning the gap. The CDR3 has 14 residues. The CDR3 bases are TGCGCCAGCAGCCAAGGGGGCCAGGGTCGTGGCTACACCTTC. Translated: CASSQGGQGRGYTF.

The chain couples TRBV30 to TRBJ1-4; 8 bases are shared with TRBD1. Germline loops: CDR1 GTSNPN, CDR2 SVGIG (reference sequence). CDR3 size: 16 residues. Unmatched junction bases numbered 14, after V lost 3 bases and J lost 8 bases. The CDR3, as DNA: TGTGCCTGGAGCCCCGGGATCCAGGGGGCGAGAGAAAAACTGTTTTTT. Its protein is CAWSPGIQGAREKLFF.

The chain carries TRBV5-1 and TRBJ2-3; 10 positions agree with TRBD2. There are 17 residues in the CDR3. Germline CDR1 is SGHRS and CDR2 is YFSETQ. V shed 4 bases, J shed 2 bases, and the junction held 10 bases outside the gene matches. The CDR3 protein is CASSTTGLASLTDTQYF. CDR3 DNA sequence: TGCGCCAGCAGCACCACGGGACTAGCGAGTCTCACAGATACGCAGTATTTT. The full variable domain, completed using reference TRBV5-1 and TRBJ2-3, is KAGVTQTPRYLIKTRGQQVTLSCSPISGHRSVSWYQQTPGQGLQFLFEYFSETQRNKGNFPGRFSGRQFSNSRSEMNVSTLELGDSALYLCASSTTGLASLTDTQYFGPGTRLTVL.

This clone is a singleton in its sample. This chain connects TRBV2 to TRBJ1-2; 9 nucleotides line up with TRBD1. Trimming cost V 8 bases and J 3 bases; bases outside gene matches: 10. The CDR3 runs 15 residues. CDR1 is SNHLY and CDR2 is FYNNEI in the germline V gene. The CDR3 sequence is CASGQGHLRDYGYTF. The DNA for the CDR3 is TGTGCCAGCGGACAGGGGCATCTTCGGGACTATGGCTACACCTTC.

This chain links TRBV5-4 with TRBJ2-5; the D gene is possibly TRBD1 (5 bases). Looked up from germline, CDR1 is SGHNT and CDR2 is YYREEE (reference sequence). The CDR3 has 14 amino acids. V was pared by 0 bases and J by 2 bases, with 8 bases between. The CDR3 DNA sequence: TGTGCCAGCAGCTTGGTGGGGCAGCAAGAGACCCAGTACTTC. Translation: CASSLVGQQETQYF.

V usage is TRBV28 and J usage is TRBJ2-7; TRBD1 matches at 7 bases. Germline trimming cut 3 bases from V and 6 bases from J; bases unmatched to any gene: 8. The germline V gene encodes CDR1 MDHEN and CDR2 SYDVKM. The CDR3 spans 14 residues. For the CDR3, the DNA is TGTGCCAGCAGTTTGATGACAGGGAGTAGCGAGCAGTACTTC. It translates to CASSLMTGSSEQYF.

This clone was counted a few times. V gene TRBV5-6 combines with J gene TRBJ1-2, with 10 bases lining up with TRBD1. Trimming at V came to 4 bases and at J to 6 bases, leaving 9 bases not matched to a gene. CDR1 is SGHDT, CDR2 YYEEEE, per germline. This CDR3 is 15 amino acids long. The CDR3 region has the DNA TGTGCCAGCAGCCACATATCCGGGACAGGGGATGGCTACACCTTC. This translates into CASSHISGTGDGYTF.

Regarding this clone: Relative to the germline gene, one junction end is altered; a read error may explain this. The CDR3 DNA reads TGTGCTAGCAGCCGTAACGCGGGTTCACAAGAGACCCAGTACTTC. Residues: CASSRNAGSQETQYF. The chain combines TRBV7-7 with TRBJ2-5; a weak D match, TRBD2 (5 bases). The CDR3 is 15 amino acids. Germline loops: CDR1 SSHAT, CDR2 FNYEAQ (reference sequence).

The chain links TRBV2 to TRBJ2-3; TRBD2 matches 8 bases. In germline, CDR1 is SNHLY, CDR2 FYNNEI. The junction had 9 bases not matched to a gene; V was cut back by 4 bases and J by 6 bases. The CDR3 has 15 amino acids. CDR3: CASSARGGGGDTQYF. In nucleotides, the CDR3 is TGTGCCAGCAGTGCTCGGGGTGGCGGGGGGGATACGCAGTATTTT.

The gene calls are TRBV29-1 and TRBJ1-1; TRBD1 matches at 9 bases. The germline CDR1 and CDR2 sequences are SQVTM and ANQGSEA. The CDR3 has 14 amino acids. J gave up 5 bases and V 3 bases, and 7 bases lay outside the gene matches. The DNA of the CDR3 is TGCAGCGTTGAGAACAGGGGGCAAATGACTGAAGCTTTCTTT. As protein: CSVENRGQMTEAFF.

This clone showed up just a few times. V gene TRBV28 combines with J gene TRBJ1-5, with 8 bases lining up with TRBD1. Germline V gene data show CDR1 as MDHEN and CDR2 as SYDVKM. CDR3 length: 17 amino acids. V shed 4 bases, J shed 4 bases, and the junction held 12 bases outside the gene matches. CDR3 loop: CASSSIPGTGLNQPQHF. CDR3 DNA: TGTGCCAGCAGTTCCATCCCCGGGACAGGACTAAATCAGCCCCAGCATTTT.

In its sample, this clone was seen a few times. J is TRBJ1-5 and V is TRBV3-1 (or the pseudogene TRBV3-2), with D tentatively TRBD1 (6 bases). CDR3 length: 17 residues. V dropped 0 bases and J dropped 3 bases, with 15 bases sitting between them. The germline V gene encodes CDR1 LGHDT and CDR2 YNNKEL (reference sequence). In nucleotides, the CDR3 is TGTGCCAGCAGCCAAGATGCGGCTCCGGGACACAATCAGCCCCAGCATTTT. This sequence encodes CASSQDAAPGHNQPQHF.

The rearrangement uses TRBV9 and TRBJ2-1; TRBD2 matches 8 bases. Germline V gene data show CDR1 as SGDLS and CDR2 as YYNGEE. CDR3 size: 15 residues. The junction had 6 bases not matched to a gene; V was cut back by 0 bases and J by 7 bases. CDR3 nucleotides: TGTGCCAGCAGCGTAGCGGGAGGGCATCAGAATGAGCAGTTCTTC. Its translation: CASSVAGGHQNEQFF.

The chain is built from TRBV19 and TRBJ2-2; 8 nucleotides line up with TRBD1. This CDR3 is built from 15 residues. CDR1 and CDR2 from the germline V gene are LNHDA and SQIVND (reference sequence). V was pared by 6 bases and J by 4 bases, with 7 bases of the junction left unmatched. CDR3 DNA sequence: TGTGCCAGTAGGATGGACAGGGATGGCACCGGGGAGCTGTTTTTT. Its translation is CASRMDRDGTGELFF.

The V and J genes are TRBV5-1 and TRBJ2-2; TRBD2 matches at 10 bases. Per germline, CDR1 SGHRS and CDR2 YFSETQ. V trimming: 0 bases; J trimming: 5 bases; junction bases outside the gene matches: 13. The CDR3 runs to 19 residues. CDR3 protein: CASSLDGTRGAGGTGELFF. CDR3 nucleotide sequence: TGCGCCAGCAGCTTGGACGGGACCCGGGGAGCGGGAGGGACCGGGGAGCTGTTTTTT.

V gene TRBV7-2 combines with J gene TRBJ2-7; 7 bases map to TRBD1. The junction had 9 bases not matched to a gene; V was cut back by 4 bases and J by 6 bases. This CDR3 spans 14 amino acids. Germline V gives CDR1 SGHTA, CDR2 FQGNSA. The CDR3 is CASSYMNRGAEQYF. CDR3 DNA sequence: TGTGCCAGCAGCTATATGAACAGGGGAGCCGAGCAGTACTTC.

With respect to this clone: The same CDR3 is also encoded by other DNA sequences in this sample. The V call is TRBV5-1, the J call TRBJ1-4, with 8 bases identical to TRBD1. CDR1 is SGHRS and CDR2 is YFSETQ in the germline V gene. The length of the CDR3 is 14 residues. J lost 5 bases, V lost 0 bases, and 0 bases had no gene match. This CDR3 reads CASSLGQGNEKLFF. The CDR3, as DNA: TGCGCCAGCAGCTTGGGACAGGGGAATGAAAAACTGTTTTTT.

The chain joins TRBV7-2 to TRBJ2-5; 10 bases are shared with TRBD2. Germline CDR1 SGHTA, CDR2 FQGNSA. This CDR3 spans 15 amino acids. Trimming cost V 2 bases and J 5 bases; bases outside gene matches: 5. The CDR3 reads CASSLQRGGGETQYF. The CDR3 nucleotides read TGTGCCAGCAGCTTACAGCGGGGGGGCGGGGAGACCCAGTACTTC.

The CDR3 sequence is CASSQVGQGNTEAFF. The CDR3, as DNA: TGTGCCAGCAGCCAAGTCGGCCAGGGGAACACTGAAGCTTTCTTT. The chain joins TRBV14 to TRBJ1-1; D may be TRBD1 (5 bases). V was pared by 1 base and J by 1 base, with 10 bases between. CDR1 is SGHDN, CDR2 FVKESK, per germline. The CDR3 loop spans 15 amino acids. The full variable domain, completed using reference TRBV14 and TRBJ1-1, is EAGVTQFPSHSVIEKGQTVTLRCDPISGHDNLYWYRRVMGKEIKFLLHFVKESKQDESGMPNNRFLAERTGGTYSTLKVQPAELEDSGVYFCASSQVGQGNTEAFFGQGTRLTVV.

The chain carries TRBV18 and TRBJ1-1, with D unresolved. Germline assignment: CDR1 KGHSH and CDR2 LQKENI. The V and J ends lost 3 bases and 1 base respectively, with 6 bases between them. This CDR3 has 13 amino acids. CDR3 DNA sequence: TGTGCCAGCTCACCCGCGGAGAACACTGAAGCTTTCTTT. Translating gives CASSPAENTEAFF.

The chain is built from TRBV10-3 and TRBJ2-3, with 10 bases lining up with TRBD2. Germline CDR1 and CDR2: ENHRY and SYGVKD. V dropped 4 bases and J dropped 0; count of bases not matched to a gene: 7. The CDR3 is made up of 17 amino acids. In DNA form, the CDR3 reads TGTGCCATCAGTGGAACTAGCGGGGATTCTAGCACAGATACGCAGTATTTT. Its translation: CAISGTSGDSSTDTQYF.

This chain connects TRBV7-6 to TRBJ2-3, with 8 bases identical to TRBD2. V lost 5 bases and J lost 1; bases outside the gene matches: 8. This CDR3 region has 16 residues. The germline CDR1 and CDR2 sequences are SGHVS and FNYEAQ. Here the CDR3 DNA reads TGTGCCAGCAGCCGCCCAGCGACTAGCGGCACAGATACGCAGTATTTT. This codes for CASSRPATSGTDTQYF.

CDR3 loop: CASSPGGVGAPGNTIYF. The CDR3 bases are TGTGCCAGCAGCCCGGGAGGGGTAGGGGCCCCTGGAAACACCATATATTTT. The J gene is TRBJ1-3, the V gene TRBV5-4; possibly TRBD1 for D (5 bases). The CDR3 covers 17 residues. V gave up 4 bases and J gave up 2 bases, with 19 bases separating them. Germline V gene data show CDR1 as SGHNT and CDR2 as YYREEE (reference sequence).

The rearrangement uses TRBV28 and TRBJ1-5, with D hard to call. CDR1 and CDR2 from the germline V gene are MDHEN and SYDVKM. The CDR3 has 14 amino acids. Trimming took 6 bases from V and 5 from J, leaving 14 bases between them. The CDR3, as DNA: TGTGCCAGCAGACCCGGGGAGGGTTATCAGCCCCAGCATTTT. Translating it yields CASRPGEGYQPQHF.

V is TRBV6-5 and J is TRBJ1-2; 8 bases agree with TRBD1. The trim removed 5 bases at V and 5 bases at J, leaving 7 bases unmatched. The CDR3 covers 14 residues. Germline CDR1 reads MNHEY; CDR2 reads SVGAGI. CDR3 in DNA: TGTGCCAGCAGTCCTCCGGGACAGGCTTATGGCTACACCTTC. Translation: CASSPPGQAYGYTF.

The chain couples TRBV28 to TRBJ2-3; 8 nucleotides match TRBD1. V shed 3 bases, J shed 2 bases, and the junction held 4 bases outside the gene matches. This CDR3 is built from 15 residues. Germline loops: CDR1 MDHEN, CDR2 SYDVKM. The CDR3 DNA sequence: TGTGCCAGCAGTTTGCAGGGGGCCTACACAGATACGCAGTATTTT. Protein sequence: CASSLQGAYTDTQYF.

The CDR3 sequence is CASSIADRVTEQYF. DNA for the CDR3: TGTGCCAGCAGCATAGCGGACAGGGTAACCGAGCAGTACTTC. The rearrangement links TRBV11-2 to TRBJ2-7; 8 nucleotides line up with TRBD1. CDR3 length: 14 residues. In germline, CDR1 is SGHAT, CDR2 FQNNGV. The J segment lost 6 bases and the V segment lost 5 bases, leaving 9 bases of the junction unmatched.

This chain connects TRBV5-1 to TRBJ1-6; D is unresolved. CDR3 length: 13 residues. Looked up from germline, CDR1 is SGHRS and CDR2 is YFSETQ. The V and J ends lost 0 bases and 9 bases respectively, with 7 bases between them. Here the CDR3 DNA reads TGCGCCAGCAGCTTGGCCGGGAGTTCACCCCTCCACTTT. It encodes CASSLAGSSPLHF.

This clone occurred once. This CDR3 is CASSLTGYTSGSTDTQYF. CDR3 coding DNA: TGTGCCAGCAGTTTGACAGGGTACACTAGCGGGTCGACAGATACGCAGTATTTT. The V call is TRBV28, the J call TRBJ2-3, with 9 bases matching TRBD2. Trimming took 3 bases from V and 3 from J; bases not matched to a gene: 13. This CDR3 spans 18 amino acids. Germline V lookup: CDR1 MDHEN, CDR2 SYDVKM.